The 2 T cell receptor beta chains below come from one sample, sequenced in a study of T-cell memory formation after mild COVID-19 (dated by TCRdb to the early 2020s). Receptor amplification or capture employed 5' RACE. The run used an Illumina NovaSeq 6000. The raw public data were reprocessed by TCRdb itself: fastp quality trimming at Q25, MiXCR clonotype calling, in-frame beta chains only. Entries that share a CDR3 protein sequence are merged under the most common genes and DNA. The table for this sample lists just over 200,000 distinct CDR3 sequences; around 8.8% of them were counted only once. 3% to 4% of the sample is in the top ten clones. The sample taken for sequencing was PBMCs or a T cell subset sorted from them (not recorded which). These receptors all come from a man in his late teens or twenties who had mild COVID-19 (a few samples of this study predate the infection). The sample titles of this study are shuffled in the database, so cell type and time point are left out; the donor was told from shared clones.

The gene calls are TRBV6-6 and TRBJ2-5; 7 nucleotides line up with TRBD1. There are 15 residues in the CDR3. Germline assignment: CDR1 MNHNY and CDR2 SVGAGI (reference sequence). V trimming: 4 bases; J trimming: 4 bases; junction bases outside the gene matches: 9. The CDR3 sequence: CASSSEGGSPETQYF. CDR3 in DNA: TGTGCCAGCAGTTCGGAAGGGGGCTCCCCAGAGACCCAGTACTTC.

Ten or more counts support this clonotype. The chain carries TRBV20-1 and TRBJ1-2, with unresolved D. CDR1 and CDR2 (germline): DFQATT, SNEGSKA (reference sequence). V lost 6 bases and J lost 6, with 17 bases in between. The CDR3 is 13 residues long. CDR3 nucleotide sequence: TGCAGTGCCCTGATGGGGAGGACGGATGGCTACACCTTC. It is translated as CSALMGRTDGYTF.